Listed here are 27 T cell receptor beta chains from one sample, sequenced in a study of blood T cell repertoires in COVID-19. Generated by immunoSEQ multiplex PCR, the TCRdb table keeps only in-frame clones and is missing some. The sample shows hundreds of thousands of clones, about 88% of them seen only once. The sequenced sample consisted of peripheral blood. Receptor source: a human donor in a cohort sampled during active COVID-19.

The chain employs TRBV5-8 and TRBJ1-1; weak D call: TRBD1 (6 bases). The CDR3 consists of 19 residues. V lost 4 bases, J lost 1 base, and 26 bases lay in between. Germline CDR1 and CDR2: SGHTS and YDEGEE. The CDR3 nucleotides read TGTGCCAGCAGCCTCATTACAGGGTATAATATCAGAGAGAACACTGAAGCTTTCTTT. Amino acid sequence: CASSLITGYNIRENTEAFF.

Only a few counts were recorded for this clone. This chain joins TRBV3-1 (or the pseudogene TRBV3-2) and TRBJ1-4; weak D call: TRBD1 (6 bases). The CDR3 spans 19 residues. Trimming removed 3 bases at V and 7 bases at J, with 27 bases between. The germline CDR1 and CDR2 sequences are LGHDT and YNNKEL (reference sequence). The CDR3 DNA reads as TGTGCCAGCAGCCACACGGCAGGGGCTAGACGGCTCTATGGTGAAAAACTGTTTTTT. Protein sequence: CASSHTAGARRLYGEKLFF.

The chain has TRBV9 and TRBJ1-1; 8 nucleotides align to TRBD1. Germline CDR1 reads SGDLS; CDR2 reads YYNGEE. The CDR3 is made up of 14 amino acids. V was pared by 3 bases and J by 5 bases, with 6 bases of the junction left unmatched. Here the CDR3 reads CASSATGDRTEAFF. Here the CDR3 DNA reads TGTGCCAGCAGCGCGACAGGGGATAGGACTGAAGCTTTCTTT.

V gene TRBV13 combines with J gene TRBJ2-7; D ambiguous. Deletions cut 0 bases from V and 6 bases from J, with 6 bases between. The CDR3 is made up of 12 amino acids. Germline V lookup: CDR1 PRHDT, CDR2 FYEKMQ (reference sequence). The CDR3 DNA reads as TGTGCCAGCAGCTTAGGATCGGGCGAGCAGTACTTC. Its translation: CASSLGSGEQYF.

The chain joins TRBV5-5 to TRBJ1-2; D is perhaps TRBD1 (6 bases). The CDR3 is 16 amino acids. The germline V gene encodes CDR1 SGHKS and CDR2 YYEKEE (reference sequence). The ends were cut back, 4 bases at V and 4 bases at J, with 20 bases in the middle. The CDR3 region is CASSAKSGERGYGYTF. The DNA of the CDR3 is TGTGCCAGCAGCGCCAAATCAGGGGAAAGGGGCTATGGCTACACCTTC.

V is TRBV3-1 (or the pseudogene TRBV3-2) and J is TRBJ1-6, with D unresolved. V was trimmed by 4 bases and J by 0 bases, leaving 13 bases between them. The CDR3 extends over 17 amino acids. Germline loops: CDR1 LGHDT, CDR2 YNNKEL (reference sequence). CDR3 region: CASSPREAYSYNSPLHF. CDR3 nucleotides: TGTGCCAGCAGCCCCCGGGAAGCCTACTCCTATAATTCACCCCTCCACTTT.

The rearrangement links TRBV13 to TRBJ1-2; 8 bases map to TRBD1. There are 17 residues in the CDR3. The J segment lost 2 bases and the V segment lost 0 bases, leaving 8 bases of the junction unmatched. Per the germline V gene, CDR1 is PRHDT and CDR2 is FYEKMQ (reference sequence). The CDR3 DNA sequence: TGTGCCAGCAGCTTAGGCCTTGGCGCAGGGGGCAACTATGGCTACACCTTC. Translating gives CASSLGLGAGGNYGYTF.

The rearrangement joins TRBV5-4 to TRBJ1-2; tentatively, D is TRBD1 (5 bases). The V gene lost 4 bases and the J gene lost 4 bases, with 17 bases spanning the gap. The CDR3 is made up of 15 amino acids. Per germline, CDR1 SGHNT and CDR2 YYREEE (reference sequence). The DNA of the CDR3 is TGTGCCAGCAGCCCCGGGGGGATGGGGGTCTATGGCTACACCTTC. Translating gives CASSPGGMGVYGYTF.

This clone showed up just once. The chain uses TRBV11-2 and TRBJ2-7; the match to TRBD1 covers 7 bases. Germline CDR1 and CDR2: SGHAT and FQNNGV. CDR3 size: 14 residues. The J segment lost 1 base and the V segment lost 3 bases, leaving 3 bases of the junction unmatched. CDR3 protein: CASSFTGVSYEQYF. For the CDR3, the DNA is TGTGCCAGCAGCTTCACAGGGGTATCCTACGAGCAGTACTTC.

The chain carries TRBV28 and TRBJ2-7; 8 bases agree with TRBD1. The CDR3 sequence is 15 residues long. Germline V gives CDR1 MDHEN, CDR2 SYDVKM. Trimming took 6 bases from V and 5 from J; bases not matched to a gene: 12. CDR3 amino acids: CASSYDRGRTHEQYF. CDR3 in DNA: TGTGCCAGCAGCTATGACAGGGGAAGGACCCACGAGCAGTACTTC.

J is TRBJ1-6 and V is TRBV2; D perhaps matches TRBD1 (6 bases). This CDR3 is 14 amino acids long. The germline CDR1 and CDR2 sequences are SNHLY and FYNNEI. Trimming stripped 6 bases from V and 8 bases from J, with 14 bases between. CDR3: CASSGGQSYSPLHF. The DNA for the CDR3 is TGTGCCAGCAGCGGAGGACAGAGCTATTCACCCCTCCACTTT.

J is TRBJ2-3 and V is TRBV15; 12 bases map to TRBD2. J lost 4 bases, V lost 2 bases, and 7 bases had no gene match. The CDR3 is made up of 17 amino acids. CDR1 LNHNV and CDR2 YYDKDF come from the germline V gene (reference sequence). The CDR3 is CATSRSTSGRYSDTQYF. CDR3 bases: TGTGCCACCAGCAGATCGACTAGCGGGAGATATTCAGATACGCAGTATTTT.

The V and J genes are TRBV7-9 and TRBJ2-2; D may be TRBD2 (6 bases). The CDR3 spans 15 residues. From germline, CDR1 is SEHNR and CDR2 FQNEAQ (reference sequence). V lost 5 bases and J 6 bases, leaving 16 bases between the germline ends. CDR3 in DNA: TGTGCCAGCAGCCAGTCGCCTAGCGCATCCGGGGAGCTGTTTTTT. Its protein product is CASSQSPSASGELFF.

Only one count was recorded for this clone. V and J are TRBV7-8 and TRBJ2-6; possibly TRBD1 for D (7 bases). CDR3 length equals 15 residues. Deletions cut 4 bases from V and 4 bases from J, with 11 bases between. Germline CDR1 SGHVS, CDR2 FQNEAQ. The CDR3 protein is CASSSQGGGANVLTF. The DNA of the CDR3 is TGTGCCAGCAGCTCCCAGGGGGGAGGGGCCAACGTCCTGACTTTC.

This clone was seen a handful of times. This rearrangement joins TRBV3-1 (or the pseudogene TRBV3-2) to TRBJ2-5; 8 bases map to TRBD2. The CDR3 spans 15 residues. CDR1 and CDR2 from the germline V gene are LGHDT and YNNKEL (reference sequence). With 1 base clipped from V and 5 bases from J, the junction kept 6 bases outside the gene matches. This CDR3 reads CASSQGVTGGETQYF. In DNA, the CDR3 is TGTGCCAGCAGCCAAGGGGTAACGGGGGGGGAGACCCAGTACTTC.

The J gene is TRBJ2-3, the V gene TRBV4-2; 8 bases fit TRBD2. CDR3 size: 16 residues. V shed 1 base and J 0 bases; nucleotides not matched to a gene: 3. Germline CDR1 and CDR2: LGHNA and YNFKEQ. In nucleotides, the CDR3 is TGTGCCAGCAGCCAAGTGCGGGGGGCTAGCACAGATACGCAGTATTTT. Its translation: CASSQVRGASTDTQYF.

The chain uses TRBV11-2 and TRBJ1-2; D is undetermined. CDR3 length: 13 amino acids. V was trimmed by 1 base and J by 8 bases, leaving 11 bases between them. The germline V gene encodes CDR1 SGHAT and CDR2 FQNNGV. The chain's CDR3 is CASSLGFAPGYTF. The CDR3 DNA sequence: TGTGCCAGCAGCTTAGGATTCGCGCCGGGCTACACCTTC.

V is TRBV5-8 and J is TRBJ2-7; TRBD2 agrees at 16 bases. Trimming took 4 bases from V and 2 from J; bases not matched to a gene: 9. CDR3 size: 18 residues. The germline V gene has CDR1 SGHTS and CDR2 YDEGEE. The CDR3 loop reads CASSQSWGLAGGPYEQYF. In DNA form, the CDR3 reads TGTGCCAGCAGCCAATCCTGGGGACTAGCGGGAGGGCCCTACGAGCAGTACTTC.

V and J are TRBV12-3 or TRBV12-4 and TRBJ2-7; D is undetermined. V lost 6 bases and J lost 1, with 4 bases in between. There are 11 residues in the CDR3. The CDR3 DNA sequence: TGTGCCAGCAGGAGGTCCTACGAGCAGTACTTC. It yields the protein CASRRSYEQYF.

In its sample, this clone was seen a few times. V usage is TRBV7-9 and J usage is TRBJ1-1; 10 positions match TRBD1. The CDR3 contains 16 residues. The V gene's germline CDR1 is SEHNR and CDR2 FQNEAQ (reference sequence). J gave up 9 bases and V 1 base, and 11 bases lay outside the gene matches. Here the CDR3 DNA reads TGTGCCAGCAGCTTAGAGTCAGATGACAGGGGGCCCCAAGCTTTCTTT. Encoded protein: CASSLESDDRGPQAFF.

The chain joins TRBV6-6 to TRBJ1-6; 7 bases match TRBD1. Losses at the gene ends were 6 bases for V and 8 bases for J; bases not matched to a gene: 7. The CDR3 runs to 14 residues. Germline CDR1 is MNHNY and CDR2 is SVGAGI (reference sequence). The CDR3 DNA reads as TGTGCCAGCAGACCCGACAGGGTCTATTCACCCCTCCACTTT. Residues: CASRPDRVYSPLHF.

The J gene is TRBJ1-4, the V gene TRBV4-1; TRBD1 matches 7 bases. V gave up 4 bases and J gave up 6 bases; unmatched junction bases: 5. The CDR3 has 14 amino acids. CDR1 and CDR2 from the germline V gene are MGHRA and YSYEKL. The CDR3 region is CASSLGQDYEKLFF. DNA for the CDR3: TGCGCCAGCAGCCTCGGACAGGATTATGAAAAACTGTTTTTT.

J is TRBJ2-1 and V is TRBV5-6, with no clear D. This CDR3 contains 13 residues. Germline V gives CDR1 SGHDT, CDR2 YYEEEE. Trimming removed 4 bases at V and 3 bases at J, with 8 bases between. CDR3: CASSRRSYNEQFF. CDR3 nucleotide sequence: TGTGCCAGCAGCCGTCGGAGCTACAATGAGCAGTTCTTC.

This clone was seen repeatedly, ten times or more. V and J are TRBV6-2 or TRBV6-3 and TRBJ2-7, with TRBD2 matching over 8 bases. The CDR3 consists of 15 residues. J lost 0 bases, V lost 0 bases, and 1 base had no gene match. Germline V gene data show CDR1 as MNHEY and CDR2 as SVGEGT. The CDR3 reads CASSYSGTSSYEQYF. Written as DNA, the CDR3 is TGTGCCAGCAGTTACTCCGGGACTAGCTCCTACGAGCAGTACTTC.

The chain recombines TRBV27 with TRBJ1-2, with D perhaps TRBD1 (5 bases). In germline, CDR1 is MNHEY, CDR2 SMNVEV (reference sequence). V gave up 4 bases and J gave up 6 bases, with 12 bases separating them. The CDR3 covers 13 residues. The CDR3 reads CASSYLGGDGYTF. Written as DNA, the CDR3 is TGTGCCAGCAGTTATCTCGGGGGGGATGGCTACACCTTC.

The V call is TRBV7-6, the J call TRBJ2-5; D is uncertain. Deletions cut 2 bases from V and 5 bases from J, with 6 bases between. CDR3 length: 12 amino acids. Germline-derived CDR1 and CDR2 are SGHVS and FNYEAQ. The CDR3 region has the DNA TGTGCCAGCAGCTTAAATGCGGAGACCCAGTACTTC. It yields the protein CASSLNAETQYF.

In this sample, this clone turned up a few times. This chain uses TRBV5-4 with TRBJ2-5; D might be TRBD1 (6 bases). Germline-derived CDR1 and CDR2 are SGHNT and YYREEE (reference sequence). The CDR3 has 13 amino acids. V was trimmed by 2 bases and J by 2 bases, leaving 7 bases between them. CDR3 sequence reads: CASSFGQQETQYF. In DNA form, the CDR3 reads TGTGCCAGCAGCTTCGGACAGCAAGAGACCCAGTACTTC.